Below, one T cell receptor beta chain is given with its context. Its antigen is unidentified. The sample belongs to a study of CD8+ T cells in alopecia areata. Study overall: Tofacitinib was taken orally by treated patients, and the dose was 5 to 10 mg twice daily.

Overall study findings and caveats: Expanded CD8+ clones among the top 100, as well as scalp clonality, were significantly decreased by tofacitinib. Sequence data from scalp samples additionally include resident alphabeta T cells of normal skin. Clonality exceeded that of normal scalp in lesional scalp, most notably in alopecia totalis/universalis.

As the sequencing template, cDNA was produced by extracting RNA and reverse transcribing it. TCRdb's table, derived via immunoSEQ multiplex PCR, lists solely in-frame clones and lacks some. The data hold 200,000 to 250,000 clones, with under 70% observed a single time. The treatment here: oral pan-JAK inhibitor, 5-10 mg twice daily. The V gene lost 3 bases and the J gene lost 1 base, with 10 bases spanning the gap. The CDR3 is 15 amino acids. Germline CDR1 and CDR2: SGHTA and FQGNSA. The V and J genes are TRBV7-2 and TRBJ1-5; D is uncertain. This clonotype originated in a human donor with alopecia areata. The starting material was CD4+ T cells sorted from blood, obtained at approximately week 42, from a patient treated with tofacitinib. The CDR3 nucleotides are TGTGCCAGCAGCTTGCTTTTCAACAGCAATCAGCCCCAGCATTTT. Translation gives CASSLLFNSNQPQHF.